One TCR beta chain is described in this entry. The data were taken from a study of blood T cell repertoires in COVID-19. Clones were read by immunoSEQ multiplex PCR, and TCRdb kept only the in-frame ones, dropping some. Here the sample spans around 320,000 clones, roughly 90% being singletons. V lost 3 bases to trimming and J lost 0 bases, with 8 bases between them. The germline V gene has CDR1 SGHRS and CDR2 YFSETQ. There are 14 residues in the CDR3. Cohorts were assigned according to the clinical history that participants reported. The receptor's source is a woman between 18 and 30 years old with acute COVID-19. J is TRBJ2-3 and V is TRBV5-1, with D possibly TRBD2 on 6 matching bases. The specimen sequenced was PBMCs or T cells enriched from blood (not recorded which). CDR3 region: CASSWDSSTDTQYF. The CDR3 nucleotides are TGCGCCAGCAGCTGGGACTCTAGCACAGATACGCAGTATTTT.